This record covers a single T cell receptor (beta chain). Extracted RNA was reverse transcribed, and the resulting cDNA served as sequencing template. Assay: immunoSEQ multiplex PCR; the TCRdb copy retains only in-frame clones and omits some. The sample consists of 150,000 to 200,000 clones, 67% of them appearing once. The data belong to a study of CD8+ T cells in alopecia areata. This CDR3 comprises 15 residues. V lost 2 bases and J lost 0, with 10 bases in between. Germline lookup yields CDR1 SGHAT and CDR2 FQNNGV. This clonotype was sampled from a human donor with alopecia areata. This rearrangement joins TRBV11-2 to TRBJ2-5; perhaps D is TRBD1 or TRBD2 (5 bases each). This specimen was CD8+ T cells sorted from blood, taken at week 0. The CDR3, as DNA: TGTGCCAGCAGCTTAACCCCGGGACACCAAGAGACCCAGTACTTC. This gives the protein CASSLTPGHQETQYF.